The entry below describes one TCR beta chain. In germline, CDR1 is MGHRA, CDR2 YSYEKL. CDR3 length equals 16 residues. J was trimmed by 2 bases and V by 4 bases; bases with no gene match: 6. These data are taken from a study of OX40 agonist ivuxolimab in advanced cancers. Study information: Treatment received earlier with anti-PD-1, anti-PD-L1 or anti-CTLA-4 agents was allowed, and around 36% had some.

Libraries were prepared by immunoSEQ multiplex PCR; TCRdb keeps only in-frame clonotypes and omits some of them. The sample holds around 13,000 clones, just under 75% seen once. The sequencing used CD4+ or CD8+ T cells sorted from blood, collected in a trial of the OX40 agonist ivuxolimab. The V call is TRBV4-1, the J call TRBJ2-1, with 9 bases matching TRBD2. The sequence derives from an adult with an advanced solid tumor such as melanoma, head and neck, liver or kidney cancer. CDR3 amino acids: CASSLAGAPPYNEQFF. The CDR3 DNA reads TGCGCCAGCAGCCTAGCGGGAGCACCTCCCTACAATGAGCAGTTCTTC.